A selection of T cell receptor beta chains follows, all from one sample in a study of Tregs in tolerant kidney transplant recipients. Here immunoSEQ multiplex PCR was the method, and the copy in TCRdb shows in-frame clones only, minus some. Altogether around 50,000 clones are present, 80% to 90% being singletons, with the ten largest covering 5.2%. Input material: CD4+ T cells from blood. These TCRs come from a human donor in good health. Both conserved end residues are part of each CDR3. Each record gives: V gene, J gene, CDR3 protein.

v_gene: TRBV28
j_gene: TRBJ2-7
CDR3aa: CASSGTSGGFYEQYF

v_gene: TRBV18
j_gene: TRBJ2-7
CDR3aa: CASSLAGPTYEQYF

v_gene: TRBV7-9
j_gene: TRBJ2-7
CDR3aa: CASSLSNREGHEQYF

v_gene: TRBV7-2
j_gene: TRBJ2-5
CDR3aa: CASSDPGLRGRETQYF

v_gene: TRBV14
j_gene: TRBJ1-5
CDR3aa: CASSRVRFYSNQPQHF

v_gene: TRBV19
j_gene: TRBJ1-5
CDR3aa: CASSLMRVVGNQPQHF

v_gene: TRBV7-3
j_gene: TRBJ1-1
CDR3aa: CASSLIPGTVNTEAFF

v_gene: TRBV9
j_gene: TRBJ2-2
CDR3aa: CASSVLADGTGELFF

v_gene: TRBV29-1
j_gene: TRBJ1-2
CDR3aa: CSVELGAGYTF

v_gene: TRBV7-9
j_gene: TRBJ1-2
CDR3aa: CASSLGSGLGGYTF

v_gene: TRBV9
j_gene: TRBJ2-6
CDR3aa: CASSPLVGLSGANVLTF

v_gene: TRBV4-1
j_gene: TRBJ1-2
CDR3aa: CASSPLGGRDGYTF

v_gene: TRBV7-3
j_gene: TRBJ2-3
CDR3aa: CASSPMAGGSTDTQYF

v_gene: TRBV21-1
j_gene: TRBJ2-4
CDR3aa: CASSKRAGSERNIQYF

v_gene: TRBV28
j_gene: TRBJ1-2
CDR3aa: CASRRTGTHFYGYTF

v_gene: TRBV7-9
j_gene: TRBJ1-1
CDR3aa: CASSLQLLNTEAFF

v_gene: TRBV15
j_gene: TRBJ1-1
CDR3aa: CATSREAMNTEAFF

v_gene: TRBV6-5
j_gene: TRBJ2-1
CDR3aa: CASKHIFEQFF

v_gene: TRBV9
j_gene: TRBJ2-5
CDR3aa: CASNRDTQETQYF

v_gene: TRBV4-1
j_gene: TRBJ1-4
CDR3aa: CASSRGGGDEKLFF

v_gene: TRBV6-6
j_gene: TRBJ2-4
CDR3aa: CASIFGLASHIQYF

v_gene: TRBV4-1
j_gene: TRBJ2-4
CDR3aa: CASSQDKLGLAKNIQYF

v_gene: TRBV7-2
j_gene: TRBJ1-2
CDR3aa: CASSLTDINYGYTF

v_gene: TRBV6-6
j_gene: TRBJ2-7
CDR3aa: CASSRASGTYEQYF

v_gene: TRBV6-5
j_gene: TRBJ2-7
CDR3aa: CASSSIGLAGVYEQYF

v_gene: TRBV6-5
j_gene: TRBJ2-3
CDR3aa: CASSRVVGVTQYF

v_gene: TRBV5-5
j_gene: TRBJ1-2
CDR3aa: CASSHGTGANYGYTF

v_gene: TRBV7-2
j_gene: TRBJ2-7
CDR3aa: CASSKTGGAYEQYF

v_gene: TRBV7-8
j_gene: TRBJ1-5
CDR3aa: CASGEGWQPQHF

v_gene: TRBV29-1
j_gene: TRBJ1-2
CDR3aa: CSATTRTVYGYTF

v_gene: TRBV5-1
j_gene: TRBJ2-1
CDR3aa: CASSFVRGEGNNEQFF

v_gene: TRBV6-5
j_gene: TRBJ2-2
CDR3aa: CASSYSWRGGELFF

v_gene: TRBV2
j_gene: TRBJ1-2
CDR3aa: CASRSTLRAGYTF

v_gene: TRBV7-8
j_gene: TRBJ1-5
CDR3aa: CASSAHRLYSNQPQHF

v_gene: TRBV11-3
j_gene: TRBJ2-1
CDR3aa: CASSHTLRDNEQFF

v_gene: TRBV4-3
j_gene: TRBJ2-3
CDR3aa: CASSQEGGNTDTQYF